This T cell receptor (beta chain) was identified during a study of cytomegalovirus exposure and HLA in healthy donors (dated by TCRdb to the late 2010s). Context from the whole study: An earlier analysis of several hundred of the donors reported about 260 Gb of sequence data and about 120 million unique TCR beta sequences obtained from 180 million or so T cells. An early release covering roughly 580 HLA-typed donors comprised roughly 300 gigabases of sequencing data and about 90 million unique TCR sequences. Of the roughly 430 genotyped donors, 81% fell in the genetic ancestry cluster associated with self-reported Caucasian donors. The study aimed to test whether cataloging public T cell receptors could reveal signatures of past pathogen exposure. The study profiled the T cell repertoires of 666 subjects by immunosequencing and related them to cytomegalovirus serostatus. A separate validation cohort of 90 to 150 different subjects was used in addition to the roughly 640-subject first cohort. The study combined high-throughput TCR immunosequencing, statistical association of individual TCRs with disease status, and machine learning to predict cytomegalovirus infection status. A later analysis re-examined previously published TCR beta repertoires from roughly 720 donors and added high-resolution HLA genotyping to investigate patterns of TCR occurrence. Rather than drawing on any new phenotypic data, the later analysis identified candidate immune exposures from TCR beta sequences and the way those sequences occurred across donors. In an earlier analysis of roughly 580 of the donors, high-throughput TCR beta sequencing was used to judge whether each TCR beta V gene segment behaved as functional or pseudogenic. Alongside the repertoire data, information on donor age, sex, ethnicity and CMV serostatus was compiled. Genome-wide SNP genotypes for about 65% of the 666 donors were used in a later genetic analysis, which treated that subset as a discovery cohort. All discovery cohort repertoires had been generated on a single sequencing platform. HLA typing included class I and class II loci at four-digit resolution. Typing coverage differed by locus: A, B, C, DRB1 and DQB1 were typed in roughly 629-640 donors, DQA1 in 522, DPA1 in around 610, and DPB1 in about 450. Roughly five DR-DQ haplotypes were treated as single units for association and clustering because of strong linkage in the cohort. On average, around 230,000 unique TCR beta nucleotide sequences were sequenced per donor among 398 genotyped donors of the cohort, with 15% to 20% of those sequences being non-productive.

Overall results and qualifications from the work: Specific HLA alleles were associated with roughly 17,000 TCR beta sequences at a false discovery rate of 0.05 in a later analysis. In a later analysis, the rate of TCR association differed among HLA loci, with DRB1 alleles having the most associated TCRs and HLA-C alleles having the fewest. In an earlier analysis of roughly 560 of the donors, most TCR beta V segments were observed in productive rearrangements about 87% or about 30% of the time, broadly matching IMGT annotations. A further reported finding was that TCR beta sequences accurately predicted the HLA-A and HLA-B alleles for most subjects in the first cohort. When HLA alleles, especially DR and DQ, strongly co-occurred, attributing TCR associations to individual alleles was difficult. According to the authors, the approach could potentially be generalized to other disease states and immunological phenotypes. In vitro tests confirmed that a few of the cytomegalovirus-associated TCR beta chains recognize cytomegalovirus antigens. While some public TCRs were present in many individuals, most TCR sequences turned up only very rarely across donors. The 87-base-pair reads could not distinguish some IMGT-functional V segments, including TRBV6-2 and TRBV6-3, so those segments were excluded. Several of the top co-occurrence clusters appeared to be linked to parvovirus B19, influenza, CMV and Epstein-Barr virus, according to a later analysis. Cytomegalovirus status was reported to be diagnosed by the classifier with high specificity and sensitivity in both the original and validation cohorts. In the study, roughly 160 TCR beta chains were listed as associated with cytomegalovirus. HLA typing was unavailable for some donors at each locus, so association tests used only the typed subset. V-gene and J-gene trimming of TCR beta chains was associated with a missense DCLRE1C variant in a later genetic analysis, and the association was replicated in an independent cohort. The only immune exposure information available for the cohort was CMV serostatus. Because counts were too low, seventeen rarely observed V segments, including chromosome 9 orphons, were excluded from the earlier analysis of 500 to 700 of the donors. According to a later analysis, most CMV-associated TCR beta chains appeared to be HLA-restricted, and the HLA associations seemed to be driven largely by CMV exposure. Only TCR beta chains were sequenced in this cohort, and the absence of alpha or paired-chain data limited detectable features. In a later analysis, HLA-associated TCR beta chains showed more clonal expansion and lower generation probabilities than non-associated chains that were equally common. Roughly uniform sequencing depth across donors was assumed in presence/absence analyses, although this assumption may not hold. A later genetic analysis reported fewer N-insertions in productive TCRs among donors in an Asian-associated ancestry cluster than the roughly 700-donor mean. The sequencing pipeline was judged likely to have produced a cluster of highly shared sequence variants as a technical artifact. Linkage disequilibrium might explain the correlated functional status among segregating V segments, but an unknown experimental factor could not be excluded.

As for this clone: The antigen this receptor binds is unknown.

The cohort consisted of more than 650 healthy bone marrow donors. At the time of sampling, all cohort members were nominally healthy, though unrecorded immune exposures were likely present. The donor was CMV seronegative and belonged to the group of 350 or so seronegative cohort members. Each donor provided a peripheral blood sample, and peripheral blood mononuclear cells were used for TCR beta sequencing. The Qiagen DNeasy Blood Extraction Kit was used to extract genomic DNA from the blood cell samples. From the germline V gene (reference sequence), CDR1 is MNHEY and CDR2 is SMNVEV. Measured from the cysteine to the phenylalanine, the CDR3 is 21 residues long. Only the CDR3 DNA stays, 63 bases, in frame from base 1. Relative to germline, V is 4 bases shorter and J is 5 bases shorter, with 34 bases between their ends. The method behind the library was the immunoSEQ multiplex PCR assay. A mixture of 60 forward primers for TCR Vbeta segments and 13 reverse primers for TCR Jbeta segments was used in the multiplex PCR. The CDR3 region of rearranged TCR beta genes was amplified from genomic DNA with a multiplex PCR assay. Amplified TCR beta libraries were sequenced as 87-base-pair reads on the Illumina HiSeq System. The study's processing was this. A later analysis tallied roughly 76 million unique TCR beta chains across the approximately 670 repertoires, and around 10 million of those chains were shared by two or more donors. To remove PCR and sequencing errors, raw reads were error-corrected and collapsed into unique sequences using a nearest-neighbor algorithm that merged closely related sequences. CDR3 sequences were aligned to IMGT reference sequences to assign V, D and J gene segments. For a sequence to be retained, at least a six-nucleotide match to both a V gene segment and a J gene segment was required. Rearrangements were classified as productive when the CDR3 lacked stop codons and remained in frame with V and J, and all other rearrangements were classified as non-productive. Following IMGT convention, CDR3 was defined as the stretch from the second conserved V-encoded cysteine to the conserved J-encoded phenylalanine. The earlier analysis of about 530 of the donors excluded any sequence lacking an unambiguous match to a single V gene segment. An earlier analysis of several hundred of the donors called V segments functional above 56.7% productive rearrangements and segregating when the between-donor standard deviation exceeded 5%. A statistical classification framework was built to diagnose cytomegalovirus status from the catalog of TCR beta chain sequences. V and J gene assignment, in a later analysis, came from comparing TCR nucleotide sequences with IMGT/GENE-DB human TR gene sequences. Using the TCRdist pipeline, a later analysis assigned CDR3 sequences along with most-parsimonious VDJ recombination scenarios. A later analysis defined each TCR beta chain by its CDR3 amino acid sequence plus V-gene family, and excluded reads lacking a unique V-gene family. In a later analysis, around 600 highly shared, low-generation-probability nucleotide sequences were removed to address suspected cross-contamination and a sequencing artifact. For each public chain, a later analysis derived a clonal expansion index from normalized ranks of inferred template counts within each repertoire. In a later analysis, generation probabilities were computed using a VDJ recombination model fitted to out-of-frame rearrangements, and the results were checked against IGoR. Hypergeometric tests were used in a later analysis to score TCR-TCR, TCR-HLA and TCR-CMV co-occurrence, with a repertoire-size bias correction applied to the TCR pairs. False discovery rates were estimated in a later analysis by permuting HLA or CMV assignments 20 times. A later analysis grouped co-occurring TCRs with DBSCAN, adding TCRdist sequence similarity when clustering within HLA-allele-positive subsets. Repertoires with fewer than 30,000 or more than 120,000 public chains, plus five repertoires with anomalous nucleotide sharing, were excluded from co-occurrence clustering. This is the immuneACCESS table as TCRdb keeps it, with only in-frame sequences that have V and J called. A part of the clones is gone; compared with another copy, unresolved V genes explain less than half, and the rest is unexplained. V and J calls and clone size come straight from that table; D and trimming were deduced from the DNA. The table for this sample lists about 200,000 clones. The top ten hold less than 6.5% of the sample.

What was sequenced was PBMCs. The source of this sequence is a man aged 25 to 45 in good health and CMV-seronegative. The V and J genes are TRBV27 and TRBJ2-3, with the D segment possibly TRBD1 or TRBD2, each aligning over 9 bases. CDR3 sequence: CASSSPVGDRVKREAKDTQYF. The DNA sequence is TGTGCCAGCAGTTCCCCCGTGGGGGACAGGGTTAAGCGGGAGGCCAAAGATACGCAGTATTTT.